These 21 T cell receptor beta chains came from one sample sequenced in a study of blood T cell repertoires in COVID-19. Method: immunoSEQ multiplex PCR; TCRdb's copy keeps in-frame clones and lacks some. The table has 110,000 to 150,000 clones, 75% to 90% seen once. The sample consisted of peripheral blood. The source of these receptors is a woman older than 75 with acute or convalescent COVID-19.

V usage is TRBV6-5 and J usage is TRBJ1-1; D may be TRBD1 (6 bases). This CDR3 comprises 14 residues. V dropped 7 bases and J dropped 5 bases, with 17 bases sitting between them. The germline gives CDR1 MNHEY, CDR2 SVGAGI. Here the CDR3 DNA reads TGTGCCAGCATTGGACGAACAGGGAGAACTGAAGCTTTCTTT. Translation: CASIGRTGRTEAFF.

The rearrangement uses TRBV2 and TRBJ1-1; a possible D gene is TRBD1 (6 bases). Germline V gene sequence: CDR1 SNHLY, CDR2 FYNNEI. This CDR3 comprises 13 residues. Trimming took 6 bases from V and 1 from J, leaving 9 bases between them. The DNA of the CDR3 is TGTGCCAGCAGCGCGACAGGGAACACTGAAGCTTTCTTT. This gives the protein CASSATGNTEAFF.

This chain's CDR3 is CASSLAAESGNTIYF. The DNA for the CDR3 is TGTGCCAGCAGCTTAGCGGCGGAATCTGGAAACACCATATATTTT. The chain employs TRBV11-3 and TRBJ1-3; no definite D call. The V gene lost 1 base and the J gene lost 1 base, with 8 bases spanning the gap. The CDR3 loop spans 15 amino acids. From germline, CDR1 is SGHNT and CDR2 YENEEA.

The chain links TRBV25-1 to TRBJ2-5; D may be TRBD1 (6 bases). Per the germline V gene, CDR1 is MGHDK and CDR2 is SYGVNS. V dropped 3 bases and J dropped 2 bases, with 13 bases sitting between them. The CDR3 length is 15 residues. CDR3 DNA sequence: TGTGCCAGCAGTGACAGGGGAAGGGGACAAGAGACCCAGTACTTC. Translating it yields CASSDRGRGQETQYF.

V usage is TRBV9 and J usage is TRBJ2-4, with 10 bases lining up with TRBD1. CDR3 length equals 16 residues. Per germline, CDR1 SGDLS and CDR2 YYNGEE. V lost 2 bases and J lost 3; bases outside the gene matches: 5. The CDR3 loop is CASSVGQGLDKNIQYF. The CDR3 coding sequence is TGTGCCAGCAGCGTGGGACAGGGGCTTGACAAAAACATTCAGTACTTC. The variable domain in full, completed from reference TRBV9 and TRBJ2-4, reads DSGVTQTPKHLITATGQRVTLRCSPRSGDLSVYWYQQSLDQGLQFLIQYYNGEERAKGNILERFSAQQFPDLHSELNLSSLELGDSALYFCASSVGQGLDKNIQYFGAGTRLSVL.

V gene TRBV11-3 combines with J gene TRBJ2-2; TRBD1 aligns across 11 bases. Germline CDR1 and CDR2: SGHNT and YENEEA. V lost 4 bases and J lost 5; bases outside the gene matches: 9. CDR3 size: 17 residues. The CDR3 DNA sequence: TGTGCCAGCAGCTCCGCCGGGACAGGGGGTTCGACCGGGGAGCTGTTTTTT. The encoded protein is CASSSAGTGGSTGELFF. The entire variable domain, with the rest obtained from reference TRBV11-3 and TRBJ2-2, is as follows: EAGVVQSPRYKIIEKKQPVAFWCNPISGHNTLYWYLQNLGQGPELLIRYENEEAVDDSQLPKDRFSAERLKGVDSTLKIQPAELGDSAVYLCASSSAGTGGSTGELFFGEGSRLTVL.

This rearrangement joins TRBV2 to TRBJ2-7, with TRBD1 matching over 8 bases. Germline V gene sequence: CDR1 SNHLY, CDR2 FYNNEI. V lost 6 bases and J lost 5; bases outside the gene matches: 6. The length of the CDR3 is 13 residues. The chain's CDR3 is CASSLGQGNEQYF. The CDR3 DNA reads TGTGCCAGCAGCCTCGGACAGGGCAACGAGCAGTACTTC.

The V call is TRBV5-4, the J call TRBJ2-7; 7 bases agree with TRBD2. V lost 4 bases to trimming and J lost 2 bases; unmatched junction nucleotides: 9. Looked up from germline, CDR1 is SGHNT and CDR2 is YYREEE (reference sequence). The CDR3 has 15 amino acids. CDR3 nucleotides: TGTGCCAGCAGCCCCGGGGGGACGGGCACCTACGAGCAGTACTTC. It codes for CASSPGGTGTYEQYF.

The V gene is TRBV5-8, the J gene TRBJ2-2; 7 bases are a match to TRBD1. CDR3 length: 15 amino acids. Per the germline V gene, CDR1 is SGHTS and CDR2 is YDEGEE. The V and J ends lost 0 bases and 4 bases, in that order; junction bases with no gene match: 3. CDR3 loop: CASSLGQGFTGELFF. The CDR3 DNA follows: TGTGCCAGCAGCTTGGGACAGGGTTTCACCGGGGAGCTGTTTTTT.

The rearrangement joins TRBV4-2 to TRBJ2-1; D unresolved. CDR1 is LGHNA, CDR2 YNFKEQ, per germline. The CDR3 runs 13 residues. Trimming cost V 2 bases and J 14 bases, with 16 bases left between them. CDR3 in amino acids: CASSQFDRSVEFF. The CDR3 nucleotides read TGTGCCAGCAGCCAATTCGATCGGTCCGTCGAGTTCTTC.

The chain links TRBV5-1 to TRBJ2-1, with D perhaps TRBD2 (6 bases). CDR1 is SGHRS and CDR2 is YFSETQ in the germline V gene. The CDR3 is made up of 15 amino acids. Trimming removed 4 bases at V and 0 bases at J, with 11 bases between. The CDR3 DNA is TGCGCCAGCAGCCCACAAGCGGGCTCCTACAATGAGCAGTTCTTC. This gives the protein CASSPQAGSYNEQFF. Full variable domain (outside the CDR3, taken from reference TRBV5-1 and TRBJ2-1): KAGVTQTPRYLIKTRGQQVTLSCSPISGHRSVSWYQQTPGQGLQFLFEYFSETQRNKGNFPGRFSGRQFSNSRSEMNVSTLELGDSALYLCASSPQAGSYNEQFFGPGTRLTVL.

This chain connects TRBV11-2 to TRBJ2-3; TRBD2 matches at 12 bases. The V and J ends lost 1 base and 0 bases, in that order; junction bases with no gene match: 5. This CDR3 region has 18 residues. Germline CDR1 and CDR2: SGHAT and FQNNGV. The CDR3 here is CASSLVASGGASTDTQYF. The CDR3 bases are TGTGCCAGCAGCTTAGTGGCTAGCGGGGGGGCCAGCACAGATACGCAGTATTTT. The complete variable domain, with remaining parts taken from reference TRBV11-2 and TRBJ2-3, reads EAGVAQSPRYKIIEKRQSVAFWCNPISGHATLYWYQQILGQGPKLLIQFQNNGVVDDSQLPKDRFSAERLKGVDSTLKIQPAKLEDSAVYLCASSLVASGGASTDTQYFGPGTRLTVL.

The V and J genes are TRBV3-1 (or the pseudogene TRBV3-2) and TRBJ1-6; 7 bases match TRBD1. V trimming: 4 bases; J trimming: 4 bases; junction bases outside the gene matches: 1. Germline V gene sequence: CDR1 LGHDT, CDR2 YNNKEL (reference sequence). The CDR3 runs 14 residues. CDR3 in DNA: TGTGCCAGCAGCCCGGGACAGTATAATTCACCCCTCCACTTT. Protein product: CASSPGQYNSPLHF.

The CDR3 protein is CASSLGQSYNEQFF. Here the CDR3 DNA reads TGCGCCAGCAGCTTGGGACAATCCTACAATGAGCAGTTCTTC. The chain links TRBV5-1 to TRBJ2-1, with no clear D. CDR3 length: 14 residues. Germline values: CDR1 SGHRS, CDR2 YFSETQ. V lost 0 bases to trimming and J lost 1 base, with 5 bases between them.

The chain uses TRBV9 and TRBJ2-3; 9 bases line up with TRBD2. This CDR3 has 16 residues. J gave up 5 bases and V 0 bases, and 7 bases lay outside the gene matches. Germline V gives CDR1 SGDLS, CDR2 YYNGEE. CDR3 residues: CASSVEASGDEDTQYF. CDR3 nucleotides: TGTGCCAGCAGCGTAGAGGCTAGCGGGGACGAAGATACGCAGTATTTT.

The V gene is TRBV5-1, the J gene TRBJ2-1; D is possibly TRBD1 (6 bases). The ends were cut back, 4 bases at V and 1 base at J, with 12 bases in the middle. In germline, CDR1 is SGHRS, CDR2 YFSETQ. This CDR3 has 15 residues. CDR3: CASSKDRWSYNEQFF. The DNA for the CDR3 is TGCGCCAGCAGCAAGGACAGATGGTCCTACAATGAGCAGTTCTTC.

The chain links TRBV28 to TRBJ1-6; 7 nucleotides agree with TRBD1. The CDR3 runs to 21 residues. V lost 2 bases and J lost 0; bases outside the gene matches: 16. The germline gives CDR1 MDHEN, CDR2 SYDVKM. The CDR3 DNA reads TGTGCCAGCAGTTTACATCCCTTCTCTCTCCGGGACAGCTCCTATAATTCACCCCTCCACTTT. Translated, it gives CASSLHPFSLRDSSYNSPLHF.

The chain links TRBV28 to TRBJ2-4; D is possibly TRBD2 (7 bases). The V end was cut by 2 bases, the J end by 1 base, with 18 bases between. Per the germline V gene, CDR1 is MDHEN and CDR2 is SYDVKM. This CDR3 has 18 residues. CDR3 nucleotides: TGTGCCAGCAGTTTAGGCCGGGGCGGGGGCACTGCCAAAAACATTCAGTACTTC. Encoded protein: CASSLGRGGGTAKNIQYF.

The chain joins TRBV19 to TRBJ1-2; 10 bases are a match to TRBD1. Germline values: CDR1 LNHDA, CDR2 SQIVND (reference sequence). The CDR3 runs to 13 residues. CDR3 protein: CATRQWDRGGYTF. The CDR3 coding sequence is TGTGCTACTCGCCAATGGGACAGGGGAGGCTACACCTTC. The entire variable domain, with the rest obtained from reference TRBV19 and TRBJ1-2, is as follows: DGGITQSPKYLFRKEGQNVTLSCEQNLNHDAMYWYRQDPGQGLRLIYYSQIVNDFQKGDIAEGYSVSREKKESFPLTVTSAQKNPTAFYLCATRQWDRGGYTFGSGTRLTVV.

V usage is TRBV27 and J usage is TRBJ2-1; a weak D match, TRBD2 (6 bases). Germline loops: CDR1 MNHEY, CDR2 SMNVEV (reference sequence). Between the trimmed V and J ends, which lost 6 bases and 0 bases, there was a span of 15 bases. The CDR3 sequence is 16 residues long. As DNA, the CDR3 is TGTGCCAGCAGCCTCGTAGGCGGGGACTCCTACAATGAGCAGTTCTTC. Protein: CASSLVGGDSYNEQFF.

The chain employs TRBV5-4 and TRBJ2-3; D is unresolved. Trimming pared 2 bases from V and 4 bases from J, leaving 8 bases between. Germline CDR1 is SGHNT and CDR2 is YYREEE (reference sequence). CDR3 size: 13 residues. CDR3 region: CASSFGLSDTQYF. CDR3 sequence (DNA): TGTGCCAGCAGCTTTGGGCTCTCAGATACGCAGTATTTT.